What follows are 10 T cell receptor beta chains derived from one specimen sequenced in a study of T cell repertoires in cytomegalovirus infection. Their recognized antigens are unknown. TCRdb called the reads again in MiXCR, with one record for every CDR3 protein. Among some 940,000 distinct CDR3 sequences listed, around a third were seen once. The source was cultured CD8+ T cells from PBMCs, collected from culture after CMV antigen stimulation. Receptors were obtained from a human donor in good health (CMV status not recorded). Some clones in this sample may be carry-over from other donors' samples.

In this sample, this clonotype turned up many times. The V and J genes are TRBV29-1 and TRBJ1-2; D is ambiguous. The germline V gene has CDR1 SQVTM and CDR2 ANQGSEA. The length of the CDR3 is 10 residues. Trimming left V 2 bases short and J 7 bases short, with 5 bases between. CDR3 DNA: TGCAGCGTTGAATCGGGTGGCTACACCTTC. Protein sequence: CSVESGGYTF.

CDR3 in amino acids: CASRMDRGNEQFF. Here the CDR3 DNA reads TGTGCCAGCAGAATGGACAGGGGGAATGAGCAGTTCTTC. The rearrangement uses TRBV6-8 and TRBJ2-1; 10 bases align to TRBD1. Germline CDR1 reads MNHGY; CDR2 reads SAAAGT. V was pared by 6 bases and J by 7 bases, with 3 bases of the junction left unmatched. The CDR3 has 13 amino acids.

This clonotype has only a few counts. The chain couples TRBV4-1 to TRBJ1-4; no clear D. This CDR3 is 12 amino acids long. Between the trimmed V and J ends, which lost 5 bases and 8 bases, there was a span of 9 bases. CDR1 is MGHRA and CDR2 is YSYEKL in the germline V gene. CDR3 DNA sequence: TGCGCCAGCAGCTCGCCGACGGAAAAACTGTTTTTT. This gives the protein CASSSPTEKLFF.

As DNA, the CDR3 is TGTGCCAGCAGCTTGGCGGGACAGGGGGCGAAAGAGCAGTACTTC. It encodes CASSLAGQGAKEQYF. This sequence joins TRBV5-4 and TRBJ2-7; 12 bases agree with TRBD1. This CDR3 region has 15 residues. The germline V gene encodes CDR1 SGHNT and CDR2 YYREEE (reference sequence). The V gene end was trimmed by 0 bases and the J gene end by 7 bases; junction bases not matched to a gene: 5.

This clonotype occurred many times. The chain has TRBV7-2 and TRBJ2-3; 11 nucleotides agree with TRBD2. This CDR3 is 15 amino acids long. Germline assignment: CDR1 SGHTA and CDR2 FQGNSA. V lost 5 bases and J lost 4; bases outside the gene matches: 5. In nucleotides, the CDR3 is TGTGCCAGCAGCAATAGCGGGGGGGGCCCAGATACGCAGTATTTT. Amino acid sequence: CASSNSGGGPDTQYF.

Turning to this clonotype: This may arise from a read error, as a much more abundant clone is one base away. The chain recombines TRBV7-9 with TRBJ1-6, with a weak D call TRBD1 (5 bases). Germline values: CDR1 SEHNR, CDR2 FQNEAQ (reference sequence). The CDR3 loop spans 16 amino acids. The CDR3 DNA follows: TGTGCCAGCAGCTTACGTAGGGGTACGGAGAATTCATCCCTCCACTTT. Its translation is CASSLRRGTENSSLHF.

Ten or more counts support this clonotype. This chain links TRBV10-3 with TRBJ1-5; the D gene is possibly TRBD1 (5 bases). V lost 0 bases, J lost 5 bases, and 14 bases lay in between. The germline gives CDR1 ENHRY, CDR2 SYGVKD. CDR3 length: 16 residues. In DNA, the CDR3 is TGTGCCATCAGTGAGTCAGATGGGGCAGGCTATCAGCCCCAGCATTTT. It specifies CAISESDGAGYQPQHF.

This clonotype has at least ten counts. The gene calls are TRBV6-6 and TRBJ2-1, with a weak D call TRBD1 (5 bases). V lost 0 bases and J 4 bases, leaving 13 bases between the germline ends. Germline CDR1 reads MNHNY; CDR2 reads SVGAGI (reference sequence). The CDR3 spans 16 residues. The CDR3 sequence: CASSYSSQGYYNEQFF. The CDR3 DNA is TGTGCCAGCAGTTACTCATCTCAGGGTTATTACAATGAGCAGTTCTTC.

This clonotype was detected a few times. This chain uses TRBV5-1 with TRBJ2-2, with a possible D match to TRBD2 (6 bases). The V gene's germline CDR1 is SGHRS and CDR2 YFSETQ. This CDR3 is built from 13 residues. V was cut by 6 bases and J by 3 bases, with 9 bases left in between. CDR3 coding DNA: TGCGCCAGCACCCTAGCGTACACCGGGGAGCTGTTTTTT. As protein: CASTLAYTGELFF.

This clonotype occurred a few times. The rearrangement links TRBV6-1 to TRBJ1-5; D remains ambiguous. The CDR3 extends over 14 amino acids. Germline V lookup: CDR1 MNHNS, CDR2 SASEGT. V lost 5 bases, J lost 3 bases, and 11 bases lay in between. This chain's CDR3 is CASSIGQLNQPQHF. The CDR3 region has the DNA TGTGCCAGCAGTATTGGCCAGCTCAATCAGCCCCAGCATTTT.